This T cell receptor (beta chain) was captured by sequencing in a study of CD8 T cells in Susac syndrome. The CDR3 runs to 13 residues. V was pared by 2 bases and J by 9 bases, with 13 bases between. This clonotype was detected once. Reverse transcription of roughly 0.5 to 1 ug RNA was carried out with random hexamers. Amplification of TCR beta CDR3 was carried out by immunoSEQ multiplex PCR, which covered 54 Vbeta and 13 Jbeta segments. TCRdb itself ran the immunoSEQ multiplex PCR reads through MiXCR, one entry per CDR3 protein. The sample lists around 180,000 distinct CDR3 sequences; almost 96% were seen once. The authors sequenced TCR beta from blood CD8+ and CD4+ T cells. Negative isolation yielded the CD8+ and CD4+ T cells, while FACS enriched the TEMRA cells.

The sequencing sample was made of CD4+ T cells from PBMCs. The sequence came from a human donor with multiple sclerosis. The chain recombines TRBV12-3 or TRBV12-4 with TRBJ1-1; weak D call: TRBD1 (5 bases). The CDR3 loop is CASSLSGDRKAFF. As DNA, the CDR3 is TGTGCCAGCAGTTTATCGGGGGACCGGAAAGCTTTCTTT.